The 12 T cell receptor beta chains reported below all come from one sample, sequenced in a study of T-cell memory formation after mild COVID-19. TCRdb used MiXCR to reprocess the 5' RACE reads, holding one entry per CDR3 protein. The top ten hold about 21% of the sample, which has almost 350,000 distinct CDR3 sequences, 20% to 25% seen once. The sequencing sample was made of PBMCs or a T cell subset sorted from them (not recorded which). The receptors here all came from a man between 18 and 29 years old who had mild COVID-19 (a few samples of this study predate the infection). Cell type and time point are not known.

The genes are TRBV6-5 and TRBJ2-2, with TRBD1 as a possible D gene (6 bases). The CDR3 runs to 15 residues. Trimming removed 0 bases from V and 3 bases from J, with 8 bases in between. Germline V lookup: CDR1 MNHEY, CDR2 SVGAGI. In DNA, the CDR3 is TGTGCCAGCAGTTACTCTTCAGGGGACACCGGGGAGCTGTTTTTT. Its protein product is CASSYSSGDTGELFF.

This clonotype was seen a few times. The V and J genes are TRBV7-2 and TRBJ2-1; D not certain. V lost 5 bases, J lost 3 bases, and 17 bases lay in between. The CDR3 spans 16 residues. CDR1 and CDR2 from the germline V gene are SGHTA and FQGNSA. The CDR3 loop reads CASSPGPADLYNEQFF. CDR3 in DNA: TGTGCCAGCAGCCCGGGCCCGGCTGACCTCTACAATGAGCAGTTCTTC.

The chain recombines TRBV28 with TRBJ1-1; D unclear. This CDR3 comprises 12 residues. Germline assignment: CDR1 MDHEN and CDR2 SYDVKM. Trimming left V 7 bases short and J 4 bases short, with 10 bases between. CDR3 nucleotides: TGTGCCAGCACCCGGGGAGGCACTGAAGCTTTCTTT. This translates into CASTRGGTEAFF.

V and J are TRBV5-1 and TRBJ1-1, with 11 bases that match TRBD1. V lost 3 bases to trimming and J lost 0 bases; unmatched junction nucleotides: 13. Germline V gene data show CDR1 as SGHRS and CDR2 as YFSETQ. This CDR3 has 19 residues. In DNA form, the CDR3 reads TGCGCCAGCAGCTGGGGGACAGGGGGGCGGAACACGATGAACACTGAAGCTTTCTTT. It translates to CASSWGTGGRNTMNTEAFF.

This clonotype was seen only a few times. The chain recombines TRBV6-1 with TRBJ1-1; 10 bases are a match to TRBD1. Germline V gene sequence: CDR1 MNHNS, CDR2 SASEGT. The CDR3 has 17 residues. After removal of 7 bases from V and 2 bases from J, the junction contained 13 bases not matched to a gene. The CDR3 loop reads CASTILGQGGPNTEAFF. The CDR3 coding sequence is TGTGCCAGCACCATACTAGGACAGGGGGGGCCTAACACTGAAGCTTTCTTT.

The chain combines TRBV4-2 with TRBJ2-5; 9 positions agree with TRBD1. Germline-derived CDR1 and CDR2 are LGHNA and YNFKEQ. V was pared by 0 bases and J by 2 bases, with 4 bases of the junction left unmatched. This CDR3 has 16 residues. Written as DNA, the CDR3 is TGTGCCAGCAGCCAAGAATACAGGGGGCCACAAGAGACCCAGTACTTC. It specifies CASSQEYRGPQETQYF.

The J gene is TRBJ2-2, the V gene TRBV12-3 or TRBV12-4; D gene uncertain. V lost 2 bases to trimming and J lost 0 bases, with 10 bases between them. The CDR3 spans 16 residues. The CDR3 is CASSLLSTSNTGELFF. The CDR3 coding sequence is TGTGCCAGCAGTTTATTATCTACTTCGAACACCGGGGAGCTGTTTTTT.

This clonotype was seen a few times. The V call is TRBV6-5, the J call TRBJ1-3; maybe TRBD1 (5 bases). V gave up 0 bases and J gave up 2 bases, with 11 bases separating them. The CDR3 spans 16 residues. CDR1 is MNHEY, CDR2 SVGAGI, per germline. This chain's CDR3 is CASSYSFAGPGNTIYF. DNA of the CDR3: TGTGCCAGCAGTTACTCGTTTGCAGGGCCTGGAAACACCATATATTTT.

Only a few counts were recorded for this clonotype. J is TRBJ2-7 and V is TRBV20-1; TRBD1 matches 8 bases. V trimming: 1 base; J trimming: 0 bases; junction bases outside the gene matches: 2. The CDR3 is 14 residues long. Germline values: CDR1 DFQATT, CDR2 SNEGSKA (reference sequence). CDR3 in amino acids: CSARGDRSSYEQYV. The CDR3, as DNA: TGCAGTGCTAGAGGGGACAGGAGCTCCTACGAGCAGTACGTC.

The table lists this clonotype with a few counts. CDR3 region: CASSPSPGQGKETQYF. The CDR3 DNA is TGTGCCAGCTCACCATCACCGGGACAGGGGAAAGAGACCCAGTACTTC. The V gene is TRBV18, the J gene TRBJ2-5, with 10 bases matching TRBD1. Germline loops: CDR1 KGHSH, CDR2 LQKENI. This CDR3 is 16 amino acids long. J was trimmed by 3 bases and V by 2 bases; bases with no gene match: 6.

This clonotype was seen more than once but under ten times. V is TRBV12-3 or TRBV12-4 and J is TRBJ1-1, with 8 bases identical to TRBD1. There are 14 residues in the CDR3. V lost 3 bases, J lost 4 bases, and 4 bases stayed unmatched. The CDR3 bases are TGTGCCAGCAGTTTCCCAGGGGGCGGCACTGAAGCTTTCTTT. Protein: CASSFPGGGTEAFF.

The gene calls are TRBV5-1 and TRBJ2-1; D gene unclear. Looked up from germline, CDR1 is SGHRS and CDR2 is YFSETQ. The CDR3 is 17 residues long. V was pared by 6 bases and J by 2 bases, with 21 bases between. CDR3 residues: CASTPAISLPAYNEQFF. The CDR3 DNA reads as TGCGCCAGCACGCCCGCCATTAGCCTGCCCGCCTACAATGAGCAGTTCTTC.